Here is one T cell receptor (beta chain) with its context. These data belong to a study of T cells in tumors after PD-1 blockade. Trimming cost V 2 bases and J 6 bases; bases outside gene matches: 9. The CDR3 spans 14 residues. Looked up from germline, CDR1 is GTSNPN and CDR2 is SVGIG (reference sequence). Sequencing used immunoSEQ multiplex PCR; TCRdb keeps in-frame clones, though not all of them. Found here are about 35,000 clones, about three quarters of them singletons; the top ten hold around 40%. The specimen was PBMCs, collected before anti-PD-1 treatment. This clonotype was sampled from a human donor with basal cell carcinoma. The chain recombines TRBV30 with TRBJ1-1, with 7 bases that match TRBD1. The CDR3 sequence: CAWSLRGRWSEAFF. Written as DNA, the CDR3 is TGTGCCTGGAGTTTGAGGGGGCGATGGTCTGAAGCTTTCTTT.